The TCR beta chain described here comes from a study of T cells after yellow fever vaccination. Overall study context: Fractions containing few cells were prepared with SMART-Seq v4 Ultra Low Input. Whole-study findings and limits: Subsequent to the booster, the majority of primary-vaccination clones reappeared (less than 97% CD4, approximately 90% CD8). A secondary response was less intense yet reached its peak sooner, at day 5 versus 15.

Conversion of TCR transcripts into cDNA relied on 5'RACE template switching, which added a universal primer site and UMIs. TCRdb re-derived calls from the 5' RACE reads in MiXCR, one entry per CDR3 protein. Here the sample spans 300,000 to 400,000 distinct CDR3 sequences, approximately 12% being singletons. Worth noting for this clonotype: Its cognate antigen is unknown.

After removal of 4 bases from V and 7 bases from J, the junction contained 7 bases not matched to a gene. This CDR3 has 15 residues. Germline V gene lookup returns CDR1 SGHTA and CDR2 FQGNSA. Specimen: CD4+ T cells sorted from PBMCs, collected 15 days after the yellow fever booster vaccination. The sequence was obtained from a man aged 18-30 years who received the YFV17D yellow fever vaccine. The chain recombines TRBV7-2 with TRBJ1-6, with TRBD1 matching over 7 bases. The CDR3 DNA sequence: TGTGCCAGCAGCTCGAGACAGGGAGGCAATTCACCCCTCCACTTT. It is translated as CASSSRQGGNSPLHF.